The entry below gives a single T cell receptor beta chain sequence along with its context. The assay was immunoSEQ multiplex PCR, and TCRdb's table has in-frame clones only and misses some. The sample contains fewer than 200,000 clones, roughly 80% of which appear only once. This entry belongs to a study of blood T cell repertoires in COVID-19. V gave up 3 bases and J gave up 11 bases, with 16 bases separating them. This CDR3 region has 13 residues. Germline V gene sequence: CDR1 KGHSH, CDR2 LQKENI. This TCR derives from a man aged 45-65 years who had recovered from COVID-19. Sequenced: PBMCs or T cells enriched from blood (not recorded which). This chain links TRBV18 with TRBJ1-1; a weak D match, TRBD1 (6 bases). Here the CDR3 DNA reads TGTGCCAGCTCACCCTTGACAGGCAGGAACGCTTTCTTT. It translates to CASSPLTGRNAFF.